This T cell receptor beta chain was identified in a study of T cells in Graves' hyperthyroidism and ophthalmopathy. Overall study context: Before any treatment, at initial diagnosis, peripheral blood was collected. General observations from the study: Most thyroid clonotypes expanded above 0.001 appeared in blood too. Ophthalmopathy cases were set apart from stable hyperthyroidism by a 13 V-J model.

The diagnostic basis comprised clinical symptoms, serum thyroxine and TRAb, thyroid ultrasound and orbital computed tomography. Researchers took RNA transcripts and amplified the TCR beta CDR3 regions from them. The TCR CDR3 was amplified in a first-round RT-PCR using the HTBI primer set. Using its own MiXCR run on the multiplex PCR reads, TCRdb lists one record per CDR3 protein. The sample consists of about 640,000 distinct CDR3 sequences, less than 25% of them appearing once. Trimming took 6 bases from V and 6 from J, leaving 14 bases between them. There are 14 residues in the CDR3. Germline V CDR1 and CDR2: MNHEY, SVGEGT. There are a few counts of this clonotype. No antigen is known for it.

The sequenced sample was blood. The TCR was taken from a man aged 25-45 years with Graves' ophthalmopathy. V usage is TRBV6-2 or TRBV6-3 and J usage is TRBJ2-2; no firm D call. The CDR3 DNA sequence: TGTGCCAGCAGACGGACCAATAGTGCCGGGGAGCTGTTTTTT. Its translation: CASRRTNSAGELFF.